The 18 T cell receptor beta chains below all came from one sample that was sequenced in a study of cytomegalovirus exposure and HLA in healthy donors. PCR used 60 Vbeta primers and 13 Jbeta primers. Profiling relied on immunoSEQ multiplex PCR, and the TCRdb table lists in-frame clones only, not all of them. The profile covers under 110,000 clones, with approximately 72% appearing a single time and under 2% taken by the ten largest. What was sequenced was PBMCs. These receptors were collected from a woman aged 40 to 50 in good health and CMV-seronegative.

The rearrangement uses TRBV19 and TRBJ2-5; 7 bases match TRBD1. The germline gives CDR1 LNHDA, CDR2 SQIVND (reference sequence). The CDR3 sequence is 13 residues long. The J segment lost 7 bases and the V segment lost 5 bases, leaving 7 bases of the junction unmatched. In DNA, the CDR3 is TGTGCCAGTAGTCCGACAGGGTTGGGGACCCAGTACTTC. It is translated as CASSPTGLGTQYF.

The CDR3 DNA is TGTGCCACCAGCAGAGATTCCGAGGTGCAGTACTTC. It encodes CATSRDSEVQYF. This chain connects TRBV15 to TRBJ2-7; no clear D gene. This CDR3 has 12 amino acids. V lost 0 bases, J lost 9 bases, and 9 bases lay in between. From germline, CDR1 is LNHNV and CDR2 YYDKDF (reference sequence).

This clone showed up just a few times. This rearrangement joins TRBV10-2 to TRBJ2-1; 11 bases match TRBD2. This CDR3 comprises 17 residues. Germline loops: CDR1 WSHSY, CDR2 SAAADI. Trimming cost V 3 bases and J 4 bases; bases outside gene matches: 8. The CDR3 loop is CASSDHPGLAAYNEQFF. Here the CDR3 DNA reads TGCGCCAGCAGTGACCACCCGGGACTAGCGGCTTACAATGAGCAGTTCTTC.

This chain uses TRBV5-1 with TRBJ2-5; 8 bases match TRBD1. Germline CDR1 is SGHRS and CDR2 is YFSETQ. Trimming removed 2 bases from V and 1 base from J; junction bases left unmatched: 13. There are 18 residues in the CDR3. Here the CDR3 DNA reads TGCGCCAGCAGCTTACCGTGGACAGGGCGAGGGGTCCAAGAGACCCAGTACTTC. Encoded protein: CASSLPWTGRGVQETQYF.

About this clone: An end of the junction differs from the germline gene, which may be a read error. The chain links TRBV7-7 to TRBJ1-3; no firm D call. The CDR3 loop spans 13 amino acids. Germline V gene sequence: CDR1 SSHAT, CDR2 FNYEAQ (reference sequence). Written as DNA, the CDR3 is TGTGCTAGCAGCTTGGTAGATGGAAACACCATATATTTT. This gives the protein CASSLVDGNTIYF.

The chain recombines TRBV6-5 with TRBJ2-7, with D uncertain. The V gene's germline CDR1 is MNHEY and CDR2 SVGAGI. CDR3 size: 14 residues. Deletions cut 0 bases from V and 3 bases from J, with 9 bases between. The CDR3 sequence: CASSYSSAIYEQYF. The CDR3 DNA reads as TGTGCCAGCAGTTACTCTTCTGCTATCTACGAGCAGTACTTC.

This chain uses TRBV29-1 with TRBJ1-2; a possible D gene is TRBD1 (6 bases). V lost 4 bases, J lost 3 bases, and 15 bases lay in between. The germline gives CDR1 SQVTM, CDR2 ANQGSEA. The CDR3 is 14 amino acids. In nucleotides, the CDR3 is TGCAGCGTTGGAGGGAAGACAGGCGACTATGGCTACACCTTC. Translating gives CSVGGKTGDYGYTF.

V usage is TRBV5-1 and J usage is TRBJ2-1, with D possibly matching TRBD1 (6 bases). The CDR3 runs 14 residues. The V gene's germline CDR1 is SGHRS and CDR2 YFSETQ. The ends were cut back, 0 bases at V and 9 bases at J, with 13 bases in the middle. The CDR3, as DNA: TGCGCCAGCAGCTTGGATGGGGGCTTCGGTGAGCAGTTCTTC. This gives the protein CASSLDGGFGEQFF. The entire variable domain, with the rest obtained from reference TRBV5-1 and TRBJ2-1, is as follows: KAGVTQTPRYLIKTRGQQVTLSCSPISGHRSVSWYQQTPGQGLQFLFEYFSETQRNKGNFPGRFSGRQFSNSRSEMNVSTLELGDSALYLCASSLDGGFGEQFFGPGTRLTVL.

This clone has more than one count but fewer than ten. V and J are TRBV29-1 and TRBJ2-2; 10 nucleotides line up with TRBD2. The ends lost 6 bases at V and 1 base at J; junction bases unmatched: 5. This CDR3 is 15 amino acids long. The germline gives CDR1 SQVTM, CDR2 ANQGSEA. CDR3 sequence (DNA): TGCAGCGTCTTACTAGCGGGGATGAACACCGGGGAGCTGTTTTTT. Amino acids: CSVLLAGMNTGELFF.

By share of the sample, this clone is medium-sized. The rearrangement joins TRBV19 to TRBJ1-1, with 7 positions matching TRBD1. V lost 1 base to trimming and J lost 2 bases; unmatched junction nucleotides: 4. The CDR3 consists of 15 residues. The germline V gene encodes CDR1 LNHDA and CDR2 SQIVND (reference sequence). The CDR3 bases are TGTGCCAGTAGTATAGGAACAGGGGCCAACACTGAAGCTTTCTTT. Protein product: CASSIGTGANTEAFF.

The rearrangement links TRBV7-8 to TRBJ2-7; the D gene is possibly TRBD1 (6 bases). The CDR3 loop spans 14 amino acids. Germline V gives CDR1 SGHVS, CDR2 FQNEAQ. V was pared by 1 base and J by 8 bases, with 15 bases between. For the CDR3, the DNA is TGTGCCAGCAGCTTAGTGGACAGCCTGAAGAAGCAGTACTTC. Its protein product is CASSLVDSLKKQYF.

In its sample, this clone was seen a few times. The rearrangement uses TRBV2 and TRBJ2-5, with TRBD2 identical over 7 bases. After removal of 7 bases from V and 3 bases from J, the junction contained 5 bases not matched to a gene. CDR1 and CDR2 (germline): SNHLY, FYNNEI. The CDR3 is made up of 13 amino acids. The CDR3 here is CASTWGGKETQYF. The DNA for the CDR3 is TGTGCCAGCACCTGGGGGGGGAAAGAGACCCAGTACTTC.

This chain links TRBV10-1 with TRBJ2-5; tentative D call: TRBD2 (5 bases). The CDR3 totals 13 residues. The germline CDR1 and CDR2 sequences are WNHNN and SYGVQD (reference sequence). Trimming shortened V by 5 bases and J by 7 bases, and 14 bases separated the two germline ends. The CDR3 sequence: CASSPDARGTQYF. The CDR3, as DNA: TGCGCCAGCAGTCCCGACGCTCGGGGGACCCAGTACTTC.

Points on this clone: Its ends do not fully match the called genes, so a read error is possible. The chain combines TRBV7-9 with TRBJ1-3; D might be TRBD1 (6 bases). The germline V gene has CDR1 SEHNR and CDR2 FQNEAQ (reference sequence). The CDR3 runs 16 residues. The CDR3 here is CSSSLGGGRSGNTIYF. CDR3 DNA sequence: TGTTCCAGCAGCTTAGGGGGGGGCAGAAGCGGAAACACCATATATTTT.

This clone showed up just a few times. This rearrangement joins TRBV12-5 to TRBJ2-3; TRBD2 aligns across 7 bases. This CDR3 contains 15 residues. Germline V gives CDR1 LGHNT, CDR2 FRNRAP. V gave up 2 bases and J gave up 1 base; unmatched junction bases: 3. This CDR3 reads CASGLYRGGTDTQYF. CDR3 DNA: TGTGCTAGTGGTTTGTACCGGGGGGGCACAGATACGCAGTATTTT.

The V gene is TRBV7-2, the J gene TRBJ2-3; the match to TRBD2 covers 7 bases. Germline V gives CDR1 SGHTA, CDR2 FQGNSA. The CDR3 extends over 16 amino acids. Trimming at V came to 4 bases and at J to 1 base, leaving 8 bases not matched to a gene. The CDR3 spells CASSWGAGRGTDTQYF. The CDR3, as DNA: TGTGCCAGCAGCTGGGGAGCGGGGAGGGGCACAGATACGCAGTATTTT.

The count of this clone is one. The chain is built from TRBV6-5 and TRBJ2-1; no clear D gene. Trimming removed 6 bases from V and 9 bases from J, with 12 bases in between. Looked up from germline, CDR1 is MNHEY and CDR2 is SVGAGI. This CDR3 has 12 amino acids. Here the CDR3 DNA reads TGTGCCAGCAGCCTAGACCGGAGTGAGCAGTTCTTC. It yields the protein CASSLDRSEQFF.

J is TRBJ2-3 and V is TRBV23-1, with D possibly being TRBD1 (5 bases). TRBV23-1 falls under the ORF class, with uncertain function. The CDR3 has 15 amino acids. The V end lost 0 bases, the J end lost 1 base, and 8 bases lay between the germline ends. CDR3 sequence (DNA): TGCGCCAGCAGTCAATCGATGACAGGCACAGATACGCAGTATTTT. This codes for CASSQSMTGTDTQYF.